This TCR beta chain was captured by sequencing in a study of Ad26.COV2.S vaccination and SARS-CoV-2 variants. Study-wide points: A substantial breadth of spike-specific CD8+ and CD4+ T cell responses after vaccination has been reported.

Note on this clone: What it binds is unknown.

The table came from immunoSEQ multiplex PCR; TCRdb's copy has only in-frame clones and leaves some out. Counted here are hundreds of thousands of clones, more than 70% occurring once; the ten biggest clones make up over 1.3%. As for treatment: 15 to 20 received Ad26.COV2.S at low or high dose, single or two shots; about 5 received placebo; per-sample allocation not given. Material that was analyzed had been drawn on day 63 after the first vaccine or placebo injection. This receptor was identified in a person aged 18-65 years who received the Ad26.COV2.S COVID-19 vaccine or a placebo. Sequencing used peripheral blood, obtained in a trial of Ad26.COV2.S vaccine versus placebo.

CDR3 nucleotides: TGTGCCAGCAGCACGGGGACTAGCGGATTGGATGAGCAGTTCTTC. This translates into CASSTGTSGLDEQFF. The J gene is TRBJ2-1, the V gene TRBV27, with 11 positions matching TRBD2. This CDR3 has 15 amino acids. Germline CDR1 and CDR2: MNHEY and SMNVEV (reference sequence). The junction had 9 bases not matched to a gene; V was cut back by 6 bases and J by 8 bases.